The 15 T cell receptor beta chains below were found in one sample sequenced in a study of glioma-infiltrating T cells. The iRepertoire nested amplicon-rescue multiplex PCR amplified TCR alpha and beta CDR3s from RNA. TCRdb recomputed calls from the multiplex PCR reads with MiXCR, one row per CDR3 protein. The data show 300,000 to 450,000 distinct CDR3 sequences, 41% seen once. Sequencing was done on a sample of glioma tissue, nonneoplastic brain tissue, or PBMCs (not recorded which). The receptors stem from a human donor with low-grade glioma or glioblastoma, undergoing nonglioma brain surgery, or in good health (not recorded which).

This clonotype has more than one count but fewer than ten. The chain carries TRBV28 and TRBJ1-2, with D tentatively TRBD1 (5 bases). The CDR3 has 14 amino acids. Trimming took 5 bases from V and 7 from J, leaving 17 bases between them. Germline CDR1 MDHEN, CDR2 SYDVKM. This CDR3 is CASSVPQGAGGYTF. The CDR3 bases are TGTGCCAGCAGTGTACCTCAAGGGGCGGGTGGCTACACCTTC.

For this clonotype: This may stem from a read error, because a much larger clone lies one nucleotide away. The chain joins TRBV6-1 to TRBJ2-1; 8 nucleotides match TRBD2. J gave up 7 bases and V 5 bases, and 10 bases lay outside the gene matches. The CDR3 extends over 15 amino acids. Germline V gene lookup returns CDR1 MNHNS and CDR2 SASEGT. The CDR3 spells CASSRLTGGGNEQFF. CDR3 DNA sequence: TGTGCCAGCAGTCGCCTAACGGGAGGGGGGAATGAGCAGTTCTTC.

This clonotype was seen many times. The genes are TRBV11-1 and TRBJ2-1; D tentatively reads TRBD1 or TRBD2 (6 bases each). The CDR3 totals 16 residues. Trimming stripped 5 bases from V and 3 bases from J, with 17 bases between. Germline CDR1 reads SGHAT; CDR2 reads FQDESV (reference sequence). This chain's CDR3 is CASSPMGGGGYNEQFF. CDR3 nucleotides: TGTGCCAGCAGCCCGATGGGAGGAGGGGGCTACAATGAGCAGTTCTTC.

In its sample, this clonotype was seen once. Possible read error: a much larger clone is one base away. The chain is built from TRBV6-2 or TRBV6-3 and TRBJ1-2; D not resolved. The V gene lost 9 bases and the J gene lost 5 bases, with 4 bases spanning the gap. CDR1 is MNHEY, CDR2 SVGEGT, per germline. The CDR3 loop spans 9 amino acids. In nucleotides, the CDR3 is TGTGCCAGACATTATGGCTACACCTTC. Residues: CARHYGYTF.

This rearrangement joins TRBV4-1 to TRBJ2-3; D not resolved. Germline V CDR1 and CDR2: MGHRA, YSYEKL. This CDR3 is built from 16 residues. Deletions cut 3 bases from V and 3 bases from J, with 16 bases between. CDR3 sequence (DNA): TGCGCCAGCAGCCAGGCCGCGGCGGACCATACAGATACGCAGTATTTT. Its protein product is CASSQAAADHTDTQYF.

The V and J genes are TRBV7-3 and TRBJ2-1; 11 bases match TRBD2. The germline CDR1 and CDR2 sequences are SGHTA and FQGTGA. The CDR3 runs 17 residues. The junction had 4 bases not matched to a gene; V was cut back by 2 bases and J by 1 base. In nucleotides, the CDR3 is TGTGCCAGCAGCTTATTCACTAGCGGGAGTTCCTACAATGAGCAGTTCTTC. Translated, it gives CASSLFTSGSSYNEQFF.

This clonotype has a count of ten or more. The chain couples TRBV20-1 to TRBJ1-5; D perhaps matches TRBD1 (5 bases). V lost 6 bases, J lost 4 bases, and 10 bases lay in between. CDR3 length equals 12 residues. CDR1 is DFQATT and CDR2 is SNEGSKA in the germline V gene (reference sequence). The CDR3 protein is CSAGQRNQPQHF. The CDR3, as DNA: TGCAGTGCCGGACAAAGGAATCAGCCCCAGCATTTT.

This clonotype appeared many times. This CDR3 is CASQALIGGKLFF. The CDR3 nucleotides read TGTGCCAGTCAAGCGTTGATTGGTGGGAAACTGTTTTTT. J is TRBJ1-4 and V is TRBV25-1; D gene uncertain. Trimming took off 9 bases at V and 11 bases at J, with 19 bases between the two ends. Germline lookup yields CDR1 MGHDK and CDR2 SYGVNS. CDR3 length: 13 residues.

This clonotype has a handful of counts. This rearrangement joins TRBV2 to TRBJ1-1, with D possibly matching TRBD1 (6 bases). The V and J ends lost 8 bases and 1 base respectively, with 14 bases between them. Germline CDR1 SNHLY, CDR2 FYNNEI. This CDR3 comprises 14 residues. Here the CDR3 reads CASGLGTRNTEAFF. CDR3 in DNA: TGTGCCAGCGGTCTAGGGACAAGGAACACTGAAGCTTTCTTT.

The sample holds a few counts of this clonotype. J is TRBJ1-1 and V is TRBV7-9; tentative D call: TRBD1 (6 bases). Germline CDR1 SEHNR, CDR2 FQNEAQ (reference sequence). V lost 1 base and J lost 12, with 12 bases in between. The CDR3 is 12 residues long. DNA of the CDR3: TGTGCCAGCAGCTTAGTACGGGGGCTGTCTTTCTTT. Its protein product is CASSLVRGLSFF.

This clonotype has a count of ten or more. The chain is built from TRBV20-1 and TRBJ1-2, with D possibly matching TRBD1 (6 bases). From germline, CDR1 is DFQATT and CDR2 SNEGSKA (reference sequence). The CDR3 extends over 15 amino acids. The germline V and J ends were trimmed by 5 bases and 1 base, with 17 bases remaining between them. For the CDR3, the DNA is TGCAGTGCTGCCCCACCGGGACATATTAACTATGGCTACACCTTC. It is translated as CSAAPPGHINYGYTF.

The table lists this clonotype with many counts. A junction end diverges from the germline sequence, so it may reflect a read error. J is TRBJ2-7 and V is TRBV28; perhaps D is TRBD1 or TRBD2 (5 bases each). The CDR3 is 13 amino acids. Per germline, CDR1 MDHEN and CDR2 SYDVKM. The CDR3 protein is CASGFQGRDEQYF. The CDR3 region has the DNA TGTGCCAGCGGTTTTCAGGGACGGGACGAGCAGTACTTC.

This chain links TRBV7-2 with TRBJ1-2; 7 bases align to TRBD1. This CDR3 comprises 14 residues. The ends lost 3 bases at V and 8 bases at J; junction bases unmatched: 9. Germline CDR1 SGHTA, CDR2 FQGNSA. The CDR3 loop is CASSFGGGAFGYTF. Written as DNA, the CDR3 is TGTGCCAGCAGCTTTGGAGGGGGCGCGTTCGGCTACACCTTC.

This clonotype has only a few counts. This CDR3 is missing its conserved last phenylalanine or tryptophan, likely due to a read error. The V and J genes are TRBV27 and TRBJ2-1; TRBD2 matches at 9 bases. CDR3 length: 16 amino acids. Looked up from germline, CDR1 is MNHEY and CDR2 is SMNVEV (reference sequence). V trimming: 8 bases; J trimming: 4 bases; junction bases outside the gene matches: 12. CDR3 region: CASGRLAAGAYNEQFS. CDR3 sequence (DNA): TGTGCCAGCGGCCGACTAGCGGCGGGAGCTTACAATGAGCAGTTCTCC.

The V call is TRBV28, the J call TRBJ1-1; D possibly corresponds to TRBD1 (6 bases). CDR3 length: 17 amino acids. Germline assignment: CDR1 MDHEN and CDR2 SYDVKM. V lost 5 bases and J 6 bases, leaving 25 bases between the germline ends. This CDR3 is CASSLAGWGGLGAEAFF. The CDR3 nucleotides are TGTGCCAGCAGTCTAGCTGGCTGGGGGGGGCTTGGGGCTGAAGCTTTCTTT.